What follows is one TCR beta chain and its context. What it recognizes is unknown. The CDR3 goes on 3 residues after the read ends, and that part is filled in from the germline J gene. Unstimulated regulatory T cells (CD4+CD25+CD127-), CD4+CD25- non-regulatory cells, CD4 and CD8 cells were FACS-sorted from thawed PBMCs. J was trimmed by 1 base and V by 2 bases; bases with no gene match: 6. This CDR3 region has 19 residues. The data are from a study of Tregs in tolerant kidney transplant recipients. Study-level results: Biological reproducibility was not directly addressed, but technical replication error appeared minimal. Donor-specific Treg expansion exceeded global Treg expansion in tolerant patients, suggesting antigen drive. Tregs expanded with activated donor B cells seemed most donor-specific.

Clones were read by immunoSEQ multiplex PCR, and TCRdb kept only the in-frame ones, dropping some. The repertoire table contains 50,000 or so clones. The clonotype comes from a human donor who received a combined kidney and bone marrow transplant. The chain recombines TRBV5-3 with TRBJ2-2; 15 bases are a match to TRBD2. TRBV5-3 is annotated as an ORF whose role is uncertain. Source: CD4+ T cells from blood, taken before the transplant. CDR3 sequence reads: CARSFAGLAGGKNTGELFF. Incomplete CDR3 DNA: TGTGCCAGAAGCTTCGCGGGACTAGCGGGGGGAAAGAACACCGGGGAG.